One and the same sample provided the 5 T cell receptor beta chains below, sequenced in a study of blood T cells in healthy people across ages. Using a J-beta primer mix together with a sample-barcoded 5' primer, a second PCR was run for roughly 6 to 11 cycles. From the 5' RACE reads, TCRdb called clonotypes with MiXCR, one entry per CDR3 protein. The profile shows some 1,000,000 distinct CDR3 sequences, less than 25% of them singletons. These data were likewise used in another study, on T cells of mothers and their children.

What was sequenced was blood. Every receptor here comes from a girl aged 2 to 10 in good health.

The chain carries TRBV7-9 and TRBJ2-3; 9 bases are shared with TRBD2. CDR1 is SEHNR and CDR2 is FQNEAQ in the germline V gene (reference sequence). There are 17 residues in the CDR3. Trimming removed 4 bases from V and 5 bases from J; junction bases left unmatched: 13. DNA for the CDR3: TGTGCCAGCAGCTCCCCAAGGGTAGCGGGAGAGGTAGATACGCAGTATTTT. As protein: CASSSPRVAGEVDTQYF.

This clonotype was seen only a few times. The chain has TRBV2 and TRBJ2-2; D may be TRBD2 (5 bases). The CDR3 contains 16 residues. The germline CDR1 and CDR2 sequences are SNHLY and FYNNEI. Trimming pared 11 bases from V and 0 bases from J, leaving 19 bases between. The CDR3 nucleotides are TGTGCCGCTAGAGGACTCTATGCCGCGAACACCGGGGAGCTGTTTTTT. Translated, it gives CAARGLYAANTGELFF.

This clonotype was observed a handful of times. The CDR3 end shows no conserved phenylalanine or tryptophan, and so a read error is likely. The V and J genes are TRBV10-3 and TRBJ2-7; weak D call: TRBD1 (5 bases). V lost 0 bases and J 5 bases, leaving 5 bases between the germline ends. CDR3 size: 12 residues. Germline CDR1 reads ENHRY; CDR2 reads SYGVKD. CDR3 sequence (DNA): TGTGCCATCAGTGAGTCGGGGCACGAGCAGTACTCC. Translation gives CAISESGHEQYS.

This clonotype was counted ten times or more. The V call is TRBV15, the J call TRBJ2-5; possible D gene TRBD1, 6 bases. Per germline, CDR1 LNHNV and CDR2 YYDKDF (reference sequence). V was shortened by 4 bases and J by 3 bases, with 12 bases between the two germline ends. The CDR3 covers 14 residues. The CDR3 bases are TGTGCCACCAGCACCAGGACAGAAAAAGAGACCCAGTACTTC. It is translated as CATSTRTEKETQYF.

The rearrangement uses TRBV7-3 and TRBJ2-2; D not resolved. The germline gives CDR1 SGHTA, CDR2 FQGTGA. With 2 bases removed from V and 7 bases from J, the gap between germline ends came to 8 bases. CDR3 length: 13 residues. CDR3 nucleotides: TGTGCCAGCAGCTTAGTAGTTGGCGGGGAGCTGTTTTTT. Residues: CASSLVVGGELFF.